Each of the 22 T cell receptor beta chains below was sequenced from the same sample in a study of cytomegalovirus exposure and HLA in healthy donors. The PCR made use of 60 Vbeta and 13 Jbeta primers. The table came from immunoSEQ multiplex PCR; TCRdb's copy has only in-frame clones and leaves some out. The sample lists 65,000 to 85,000 clones, 80% to 90% occurring once. The source material was PBMCs. The receptors originated from a woman in her 30s in good health and CMV-seronegative.

The chain recombines TRBV7-3 with TRBJ2-5; D unclear. Germline V gene sequence: CDR1 SGHTA, CDR2 FQGTGA. This CDR3 spans 13 amino acids. The V gene lost 2 bases and the J gene lost 7 bases, with 11 bases spanning the gap. The CDR3 coding sequence is TGTGCCAGCAGCTTATCTGCGTTAGCGACCCAGTACTTC. Protein: CASSLSALATQYF. The full variable domain, with the rest looked up from reference TRBV7-3 and TRBJ2-5, is GAGVSQTPSNKVTEKGKYVELRCDPISGHTALYWYRQSLGQGPEFLIYFQGTGAADDSGLPNDRFFAVRPEGSVSTLKIQRTERGDSAVYLCASSLSALATQYFGPGTRLLVL.

Of note for this clone: The junction does not match germline at one end; this may be a read error. The CDR3 DNA is TGCGCCAGCAGATTGGGGGAAGGGGGTGTCAATCAGCCCCAGCATTTT. Translated: CASRLGEGGVNQPQHF. The chain links TRBV5-1 to TRBJ1-5; a weak D match, TRBD1 (6 bases). Per the germline V gene, CDR1 is SGHRS and CDR2 is YFSETQ. This CDR3 spans 16 amino acids.

The gene calls are TRBV5-4 and TRBJ2-3; TRBD2 agrees at 10 bases. The CDR3 extends over 16 amino acids. In germline, CDR1 is SGHNT, CDR2 YYREEE (reference sequence). With V trimmed by 4 bases and J by 0 bases, 5 bases remained unmatched. The chain's CDR3 is CASSLRLAGSTDTQYF. The CDR3 DNA reads as TGTGCCAGCAGCCTAAGACTAGCGGGTAGCACAGATACGCAGTATTTT. Full variable domain (missing parts from reference TRBV5-4 and TRBJ2-3): ETGVTQSPTHLIKTRGQQVTLRCSSQSGHNTVSWYQQALGQGPQFIFQYYREEENGRGNFPPRFSGLQFPNYSSELNVNALELDDSALYLCASSLRLAGSTDTQYFGPGTRLTVL.

V and J are TRBV19 and TRBJ1-1, with D possibly TRBD1 on 6 matching bases. The V end was cut by 6 bases, the J end by 1 base, with 12 bases between. Germline CDR1 is LNHDA and CDR2 is SQIVND (reference sequence). The CDR3 length is 14 residues. CDR3 nucleotide sequence: TGTGCCAGTAGGGTCCGGGACAAGAACACTGAAGCTTTCTTT. This encodes CASRVRDKNTEAFF.

V is TRBV19 and J is TRBJ1-5; TRBD1 aligns across 11 bases. The length of the CDR3 is 16 residues. Germline CDR1 reads LNHDA; CDR2 reads SQIVND (reference sequence). Unmatched junction bases numbered 4, after V lost 5 bases and J lost 1 base. DNA for the CDR3: TGTGCCAGTAGTGGACAGGGGGCCGGGAGCAATCAGCCCCAGCATTTT. It encodes CASSGQGAGSNQPQHF.

V and J are TRBV19 and TRBJ1-1, with D possibly being TRBD1 (5 bases). Germline V gives CDR1 LNHDA, CDR2 SQIVND (reference sequence). This CDR3 comprises 13 residues. The ends were cut back, 6 bases at V and 4 bases at J, with 12 bases in the middle. The CDR3: CASRRSGITEAFF. The DNA of the CDR3 is TGTGCCAGTAGAAGGTCAGGGATCACTGAAGCTTTCTTT.

The V and J genes are TRBV5-1 and TRBJ1-1; 11 bases fit TRBD1. V was pared by 4 bases and J by 3 bases, with 5 bases of the junction left unmatched. Per the germline V gene, CDR1 is SGHRS and CDR2 is YFSETQ. The length of the CDR3 is 15 residues. The CDR3, as DNA: TGCGCCAGCAGCCAACCGGGACAGGGGGACACTGAAGCTTTCTTT. This gives the protein CASSQPGQGDTEAFF.

Only one count was recorded for this clone. This chain uses TRBV7-8 with TRBJ1-1, with D uncertain. CDR1 and CDR2 (germline): SGHVS, FQNEAQ. Deletions cut 1 base from V and 5 bases from J, with 17 bases between. The CDR3 has 16 amino acids. In nucleotides, the CDR3 is TGTGCCAGCAGCTTAGTTTTGTTCTTGGGGAGAACTGAAGCTTTCTTT. Encoded protein: CASSLVLFLGRTEAFF.

The chain is built from TRBV9 and TRBJ2-7; a weak D match, TRBD1 (6 bases). The CDR3 runs to 13 residues. V was clipped by 1 base and J by 6 bases, with 11 bases between them. Germline CDR1 is SGDLS and CDR2 is YYNGEE. The CDR3 DNA follows: TGTGCCAGCAGCGTATACAGGGAAGGCGAGCAGTACTTC. Amino acid sequence: CASSVYREGEQYF.

The genes are TRBV7-3 and TRBJ2-2, with a tentative D call TRBD2 (5 bases). The V end lost 3 bases, the J end lost 5 bases, and 10 bases lay between the germline ends. Germline CDR1 is SGHTA and CDR2 is FQGTGA. There are 14 residues in the CDR3. The DNA for the CDR3 is TGTGCCAGCAGCTTCGGGTTAGCGACCGGGGAGCTGTTTTTT. It translates to CASSFGLATGELFF.

The table lists this clone with a few counts. DNA of the CDR3: TGTGCCAGCATCTCGGTATTAGCGGGACGAGCAGATACGCAGTATTTT. This sequence encodes CASISVLAGRADTQYF. This sequence joins TRBV28 and TRBJ2-3, with 8 bases that match TRBD2. The CDR3 loop spans 16 amino acids. CDR1 is MDHEN and CDR2 is SYDVKM in the germline V gene. J gave up 4 bases and V 7 bases, and 13 bases lay outside the gene matches.

Written as DNA, the CDR3 is TGTGCCAGCAGCGTAGGAACAGGGGGGTCTGGGGCCAACGTCCTGACTTTC. It codes for CASSVGTGGSGANVLTF. The V gene is TRBV9, the J gene TRBJ2-6, with 8 bases lining up with TRBD1. This CDR3 comprises 17 residues. The V gene's germline CDR1 is SGDLS and CDR2 YYNGEE. Trimming removed 0 bases from V and 1 base from J; junction bases left unmatched: 3.

This clone has just a few counts. V and J are TRBV5-1 and TRBJ1-2; D perhaps matches TRBD1 (5 bases). The CDR3 spans 14 residues. Trimming shortened V by 4 bases and J by 7 bases, and 17 bases separated the two germline ends. Germline loops: CDR1 SGHRS, CDR2 YFSETQ. The CDR3 DNA reads TGCGCCAGCAGCCTTGGTGGGGAGGGACGTGGCTACACCTTC. It is translated as CASSLGGEGRGYTF.

J is TRBJ1-5 and V is TRBV6-1; 8 positions agree with TRBD1. Looked up from germline, CDR1 is MNHNS and CDR2 is SASEGT. This CDR3 has 16 amino acids. With 3 bases clipped from V and 5 bases from J, the junction kept 9 bases outside the gene matches. The CDR3 here is CASSEVPGQGHQPQHF. The CDR3 DNA reads TGTGCCAGCAGTGAGGTACCCGGACAGGGACATCAGCCCCAGCATTTT.

CDR3 amino acids: CASKGTGEEKLFF. In DNA form, the CDR3 reads TGTGCCAGCAAGGGGACAGGGGAGGAAAAACTGTTTTTT. The V call is TRBV2, the J call TRBJ1-4; 10 nucleotides agree with TRBD1. With V trimmed by 7 bases and J by 8 bases, 4 bases remained unmatched. Germline CDR1 reads SNHLY; CDR2 reads FYNNEI. This CDR3 has 13 amino acids.

This clone was seen just once. The V gene is TRBV9, the J gene TRBJ2-6; 7 positions match TRBD1. With V trimmed by 2 bases and J by 2 bases, 10 bases remained unmatched. Germline V gene lookup returns CDR1 SGDLS and CDR2 YYNGEE. The CDR3 runs to 18 residues. Here the CDR3 DNA reads TGTGCCAGCAGCGTTTCACCCGTAGGGGGCGCTGGGGCCAACGTCCTGACTTTC. Translation gives CASSVSPVGGAGANVLTF. Complete variable domain (other parts from reference TRBV9 and TRBJ2-6): DSGVTQTPKHLITATGQRVTLRCSPRSGDLSVYWYQQSLDQGLQFLIQYYNGEERAKGNILERFSAQQFPDLHSELNLSSLELGDSALYFCASSVSPVGGAGANVLTFGAGSRLTVL.

The rearrangement joins TRBV9 to TRBJ2-3, with 16 bases lining up with TRBD2. The CDR3 is 14 amino acids. Germline V CDR1 and CDR2: SGDLS, YYNGEE. J lost 9 bases, V lost 6 bases, and 4 bases had no gene match. As DNA, the CDR3 is TGTGCCAGCAAAGGGACTAGCGGGAGGGACACGCAGTATTTT. This sequence encodes CASKGTSGRDTQYF. The whole variable domain, filled in from reference TRBV9 and TRBJ2-3, reads DSGVTQTPKHLITATGQRVTLRCSPRSGDLSVYWYQQSLDQGLQFLIQYYNGEERAKGNILERFSAQQFPDLHSELNLSSLELGDSALYFCASKGTSGRDTQYFGPGTRLTVL.

This clone was counted a single time. CDR3 bases: TGTGCCAGCTCAGCAACAGGGGGCTCTGGAAACACCATATATTTT. Translation: CASSATGGSGNTIYF. The chain carries TRBV18 and TRBJ1-3, with 8 bases fitting TRBD1. The CDR3 runs 15 residues. The J segment lost 0 bases and the V segment lost 5 bases, leaving 3 bases of the junction unmatched. Per germline, CDR1 KGHSH and CDR2 LQKENI.

The CDR3 reads CAISGGLSQNTGELFF. For the CDR3, the DNA is TGTGCCATCAGTGGCGGTCTTAGCCAGAACACCGGGGAGCTGTTTTTT. The chain links TRBV10-3 to TRBJ2-2, with D uncertain. The CDR3 is 16 residues long. V was trimmed by 4 bases and J by 1 base, leaving 13 bases between them. From germline, CDR1 is ENHRY and CDR2 SYGVKD.

The chain recombines TRBV7-9 with TRBJ1-4; D not resolved. Germline CDR1 and CDR2: SEHNR and FQNEAQ (reference sequence). Trimming removed 8 bases at V and 5 bases at J, with 9 bases between. This CDR3 has 12 residues. DNA for the CDR3: TGTGCCAGCGGGAGGCAAAATGAAAAACTGTTTTTT. Amino acids: CASGRQNEKLFF.

The V and J genes are TRBV21-1 and TRBJ2-3; the listed D gene, TRBD2, was not tested against the DNA. TRBV21-1 is shown as a pseudogene. This CDR3 spans 19 amino acids. The CDR3 region has the DNA TGTGCCAGCAGCGAAAGACGGGCGACTAGCGGGAGGCGGACAGATACGCAGTATTTT. This encodes CASSERRATSGRRTDTQYF.

The V call is TRBV5-6, the J call TRBJ1-4, with TRBD1 identical over 11 bases. J lost 7 bases, V lost 7 bases, and 15 bases had no gene match. Germline V gene lookup returns CDR1 SGHDT and CDR2 YYEEEE. This CDR3 has 17 residues. The CDR3 sequence: CASVVWGQGEGIEKLFF. The CDR3, as DNA: TGTGCCAGCGTGGTGTGGGGACAGGGGGAAGGGATTGAAAAACTGTTTTTT.